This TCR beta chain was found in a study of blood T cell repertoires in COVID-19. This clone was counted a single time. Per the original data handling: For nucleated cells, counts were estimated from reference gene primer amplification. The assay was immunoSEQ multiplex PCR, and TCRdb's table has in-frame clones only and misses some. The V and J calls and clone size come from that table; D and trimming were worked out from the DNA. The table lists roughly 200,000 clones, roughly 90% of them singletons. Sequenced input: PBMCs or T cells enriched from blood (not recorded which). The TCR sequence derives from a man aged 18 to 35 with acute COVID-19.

The DNA for the CDR3 is TGTGCCAGCAGCTTAGGAGGGGGCTCTGGGGCCAACGTCCTGACTTTC. This encodes CASSLGGGSGANVLTF. The rearrangement joins TRBV7-2 to TRBJ2-6, with D tentatively TRBD1 (6 bases). V was clipped by 1 base and J by 0 bases, with 7 bases between them. The CDR3 extends over 16 amino acids. From germline, CDR1 is SGHTA and CDR2 FQGNSA. Together with reference TRBV7-2 and TRBJ2-6, the CDR3 gives the full variable domain: GAGVSQSPSNKVTEKGKDVELRCDPISGHTALYWYRQSLGQGLEFLIYFQGNSAPDKSGLPSDRFSAERTGGSVSTLTIQRTQQEDSAVYLCASSLGGGSGANVLTFGAGSRLTVL.